Listed here are 11 T cell receptor beta chains from one sample, sequenced in a study of cytomegalovirus exposure and HLA in healthy donors. The PCR employed 60 Vbeta primers together with 13 Jbeta primers. TCRdb's copy holds only in-frame clones and misses some; the assay was immunoSEQ multiplex PCR. The sample includes fewer than 85,000 clones, around 81% of them seen just once. The sample taken for sequencing was PBMCs. These receptors were obtained from a male donor in good health and CMV-seropositive.

This rearrangement joins TRBV6-5 to TRBJ2-6; D call uncertain. The V gene lost 10 bases and the J gene lost 0 bases, with 4 bases spanning the gap. Germline V gives CDR1 MNHEY, CDR2 SVGAGI. This CDR3 has 12 amino acids. DNA of the CDR3: TGTGCCACCGTCTCTGGGGCCAACGTCCTGACTTTC. Translated, it gives CATVSGANVLTF.

The genes are TRBV28 and TRBJ1-2, with 9 nucleotides matching TRBD1. The germline V gene has CDR1 MDHEN and CDR2 SYDVKM. V dropped 6 bases and J dropped 4; count of bases not matched to a gene: 9. The CDR3 runs to 15 residues. The CDR3 DNA follows: TGTGCCAGCAGGGTTACAGGGGGCGCCGGCTATGGCTACACCTTC. Its translation is CASRVTGGAGYGYTF.

This chain uses TRBV9 with TRBJ2-7; 9 positions match TRBD1. The V gene's germline CDR1 is SGDLS and CDR2 YYNGEE. Losses at the gene ends were 4 bases for V and 2 bases for J; bases not matched to a gene: 10. The CDR3 covers 16 residues. CDR3 loop: CASSWGGQGNTYEQYF. CDR3 coding DNA: TGTGCCAGCAGCTGGGGAGGACAGGGGAATACCTACGAGCAGTACTTC.

The rearrangement uses TRBV4-2 and TRBJ1-5; weak D call: TRBD1 (5 bases). Germline values: CDR1 LGHNA, CDR2 YNFKEQ. This CDR3 is built from 15 residues. V was clipped by 1 base and J by 0 bases, with 7 bases between them. CDR3 region: CASSQAGDSNQPQHF. In DNA, the CDR3 is TGTGCCAGCAGCCAAGCGGGGGATAGCAATCAGCCCCAGCATTTT.

The chain uses TRBV2 and TRBJ1-1; TRBD1 might be the D (6 bases). Germline loops: CDR1 SNHLY, CDR2 FYNNEI. The CDR3 runs 13 residues. V lost 6 bases to trimming and J lost 4 bases, with 12 bases between them. The CDR3 loop reads CASSVTGPTEAFF. In DNA, the CDR3 is TGTGCCAGCAGCGTGACAGGACCCACTGAAGCTTTCTTT. Full variable domain (outside the CDR3, taken from reference TRBV2 and TRBJ1-1): EPEVTQTPSHQVTQMGQEVILRCVPISNHLYFYWYRQILGQKVEFLVSFYNNEISEKSEIFDDQFSVERPDGSNFTLKIRSTKLEDSAMYFCASSVTGPTEAFFGQGTRLTVV.

This chain links TRBV7-2 with TRBJ1-2, with a tentative D call TRBD1 (6 bases). Trimming cost V 7 bases and J 1 base, with 13 bases left between them. Germline V gene sequence: CDR1 SGHTA, CDR2 FQGNSA. This CDR3 comprises 14 residues. The CDR3: CASTPGAHNYGYTF. The DNA for the CDR3 is TGTGCCAGCACCCCAGGGGCGCATAACTATGGCTACACCTTC.

This clone appeared once. This sample also contains other DNA sequences that code for the same CDR3. The V and J genes are TRBV19 and TRBJ2-7; no definite D call. Germline V CDR1 and CDR2: LNHDA, SQIVND (reference sequence). V dropped 3 bases and J dropped 0 bases, with 6 bases sitting between them. The CDR3 is 13 residues long. CDR3 loop: CASSITGSYEQYF. The CDR3 nucleotides read TGTGCCAGTAGTATCACGGGCTCCTACGAGCAGTACTTC. Drawing the rest from reference TRBV19 and TRBJ2-7, the complete variable domain is DGGITQSPKYLFRKEGQNVTLSCEQNLNHDAMYWYRQDPGQGLRLIYYSQIVNDFQKGDIAEGYSVSREKKESFPLTVTSAQKNPTAFYLCASSITGSYEQYFGPGTRLTVT.

The rearrangement joins TRBV6-5 to TRBJ1-4, with TRBD1 identical over 9 bases. Germline V gene lookup returns CDR1 MNHEY and CDR2 SVGAGI. V shed 6 bases, J shed 5 bases, and the junction held 7 bases outside the gene matches. The CDR3 is 15 amino acids. As DNA, the CDR3 is TGTGCCAGCAGCCCTACAGGGGGCGTCAATGAAAAACTGTTTTTT. Translating it yields CASSPTGGVNEKLFF.

This chain joins TRBV21-1 and TRBJ2-5; the DNA was not used to check the table's D call, TRBD2. TRBV21-1 counts as a pseudogene. This CDR3 is built from 15 residues. The CDR3 sequence is CASSTGGDPQETQYF. The CDR3 DNA reads as TGTGCCAGCAGCACGGGGGGGGATCCGCAGGAGACCCAGTACTTC.

The V and J genes are TRBV7-2 and TRBJ2-7, with TRBD1 matching 8 bases. In germline, CDR1 is SGHTA, CDR2 FQGNSA. The CDR3 consists of 15 residues. V lost 4 bases to trimming and J lost 4 bases; unmatched junction nucleotides: 9. The CDR3 nucleotides read TGTGCCAGCAGCTCCGACAGGGGTGGGTTGTACGAGCAGTACTTC. Protein product: CASSSDRGGLYEQYF.

The chain is built from TRBV21-1 and TRBJ2-6; TRBD2 was called by the table and not checked on the DNA. TRBV21-1 is classified as a pseudogene. CDR3 length equals 20 residues. The CDR3 protein is CASSPKGGLAGGSGANVLTF. DNA of the CDR3: TGTGCCAGCAGCCCCAAAGGTGGACTAGCGGGGGGCTCTGGGGCCAACGTCCTGACTTTC.